The rows below give T cell receptor beta chains drawn from one sample of a study of blood T cell repertoires in COVID-19. Produced via immunoSEQ multiplex PCR; TCRdb's table is partial and in-frame only. The sample has about 100,000 clones, around 92% seen once; the top ten hold 5% to 6%. The sequencing input was peripheral blood. These TCRs come from a man aged 50 or older with active COVID-19. The CDR3 runs from the conserved cysteine through the conserved F or W. Fields, in order: V gene, J gene, CDR3 protein.

v_gene: TRBV19; j_gene: TRBJ1-1; CDR3aa: CASSIRENTEAFF
v_gene: TRBV5-1; j_gene: TRBJ2-5; CDR3aa: CASSFSGVETQYF
v_gene: TRBV6-6; j_gene: TRBJ1-3; CDR3aa: CASSYRGQGKDTIYF
v_gene: TRBV28; j_gene: TRBJ1-1; CDR3aa: CASSWQGAETEAFF
v_gene: TRBV7-2; j_gene: TRBJ2-1; CDR3aa: CASSLDGTSGRRQFF
v_gene: TRBV29-1; j_gene: TRBJ2-3; CDR3aa: CSVEDPGMGATDTQYF
v_gene: TRBV5-1; j_gene: TRBJ2-3; CDR3aa: CASSLGYVEPDTQYF
v_gene: TRBV5-1; j_gene: TRBJ2-7; CDR3aa: CASSLSGSSYEQYF
v_gene: TRBV19; j_gene: TRBJ2-1; CDR3aa: CASKKREGQNEQFF
v_gene: TRBV30; j_gene: TRBJ1-1; CDR3aa: CAWSVEGPPYRGRDTEAFF
v_gene: TRBV6-1; j_gene: TRBJ1-4; CDR3aa: CASSDRGVNEKLFF
v_gene: TRBV2; j_gene: TRBJ2-4; CDR3aa: CASSPARLVAKNIQYF
v_gene: TRBV9; j_gene: TRBJ2-1; CDR3aa: CASSVGGRNNEQFF
v_gene: TRBV19; j_gene: TRBJ1-1; CDR3aa: CASSISPVTEAFF
v_gene: TRBV28; j_gene: TRBJ1-5; CDR3aa: CASSLVDSHSNQPQHF
v_gene: TRBV19; j_gene: TRBJ2-2; CDR3aa: CASSILTDRELFF
v_gene: TRBV7-2; j_gene: TRBJ1-5; CDR3aa: CASSLARPGGSNQPQHF
v_gene: TRBV18; j_gene: TRBJ2-3; CDR3aa: CASSSGQGTDTQYF
v_gene: TRBV27; j_gene: TRBJ2-1; CDR3aa: CASSLLEQGIKFF
v_gene: TRBV2; j_gene: TRBJ1-3; CDR3aa: CASSGGGFTSGNTIYF
v_gene: TRBV28; j_gene: TRBJ1-5; CDR3aa: CASTLGGGSNQPQHF
v_gene: TRBV5-1; j_gene: TRBJ2-3; CDR3aa: CASSPTTRGDTQYF
v_gene: TRBV7-9; j_gene: TRBJ1-1; CDR3aa: CASSSDPGRSLNTEAFF
v_gene: TRBV11-3; j_gene: TRBJ2-7; CDR3aa: CASSLDSLGGQYF
v_gene: TRBV28; j_gene: TRBJ1-2; CDR3aa: CASSTGTGNYGYTF
v_gene: TRBV15; j_gene: TRBJ2-1; CDR3aa: CATTTSGSNYNEQFF
v_gene: TRBV5-1; j_gene: TRBJ1-1; CDR3aa: CASSLEWVGQEQEAFF
v_gene: TRBV7-8; j_gene: TRBJ2-5; CDR3aa: CASSAFPGQSIETQYF
v_gene: TRBV11-2; j_gene: TRBJ1-1; CDR3aa: CASSSQTGTGGEAFF
v_gene: TRBV9; j_gene: TRBJ1-6; CDR3aa: CASSVDGDSSYNSPLHF
v_gene: TRBV2; j_gene: TRBJ1-6; CDR3aa: CASRAGTEALHF
v_gene: TRBV12-3/TRBV12-4; j_gene: TRBJ2-7; CDR3aa: CASSSSGGYEQYF
v_gene: TRBV20-1; j_gene: TRBJ2-3; CDR3aa: CSLAVDTQYF
v_gene: TRBV6-6; j_gene: TRBJ2-7; CDR3aa: CASSYRDSLDYEQYF
v_gene: TRBV23-1; j_gene: TRBJ1-2; CDR3aa: CASSFYFEGYGYTF
v_gene: TRBV19; j_gene: TRBJ2-2; CDR3aa: CASSPRGVRTGELFF
v_gene: TRBV5-1; j_gene: TRBJ2-5; CDR3aa: CASSFGGGRWETQYF
v_gene: TRBV7-9; j_gene: TRBJ2-1; CDR3aa: CASSPKLSSYNEQFF
v_gene: TRBV29-1; j_gene: TRBJ2-1; CDR3aa: CSVEDRSGAYNEQFF
v_gene: TRBV11-2; j_gene: TRBJ1-1; CDR3aa: CASRKGGRGSRTNTEAFF
v_gene: TRBV7-9; j_gene: TRBJ2-3; CDR3aa: CASSLGGGGAFTDTQYF
v_gene: TRBV29-1; j_gene: TRBJ1-5; CDR3aa: CSASPPGDNQPQHF
v_gene: TRBV28; j_gene: TRBJ1-1; CDR3aa: CASSDRGPSNTEAFF
v_gene: TRBV15; j_gene: TRBJ1-1; CDR3aa: CATSRGAGNTEAFF
v_gene: TRBV29-1; j_gene: TRBJ2-1; CDR3aa: CSVRGGADNEQFF
v_gene: TRBV19; j_gene: TRBJ1-1; CDR3aa: CASSPRRDRGQETEAFF
v_gene: TRBV7-9; j_gene: TRBJ1-3; CDR3aa: CASSPITGTGDVDTIYF
v_gene: TRBV28; j_gene: TRBJ1-6; CDR3aa: CASSSGTGEHSPLHF
v_gene: TRBV7-9; j_gene: TRBJ2-1; CDR3aa: CASSFQTGTGGWYNEQFF
v_gene: TRBV28; j_gene: TRBJ2-7; CDR3aa: CASNPSGTGSWEQYF
v_gene: TRBV6-2/TRBV6-3; j_gene: TRBJ2-3; CDR3aa: CASSLAGSLRDTQYF
v_gene: TRBV14; j_gene: TRBJ2-3; CDR3aa: CASSQKPYRGRRKTDTQYF
v_gene: TRBV5-1; j_gene: TRBJ1-5; CDR3aa: CASSPGDKNQPQHF
v_gene: TRBV5-5; j_gene: TRBJ2-7; CDR3aa: CASSLQGQGYEQYF
v_gene: TRBV2; j_gene: TRBJ2-2; CDR3aa: CASSTGTGGSTGELFF
v_gene: TRBV12-3/TRBV12-4; j_gene: TRBJ1-1; CDR3aa: CASTLWGSEAFF
v_gene: TRBV7-8; j_gene: TRBJ1-1; CDR3aa: CASSVPPQLYGTEAFF
v_gene: TRBV4-1; j_gene: TRBJ2-1; CDR3aa: CASSQAWGGNEQFF
v_gene: TRBV7-8; j_gene: TRBJ1-5; CDR3aa: CASSSRGLYDLYSNQPQHF